This T cell receptor beta chain was found in a study of blood T cell repertoires in COVID-19. The wider study: Sites across the United States, Italy and Spain contributed samples from acute and convalescent COVID-19. Sample material is recorded as cDNA or gDNA derived from T cells, B-cell-depleted T cells, or PBMCs.

V lost 5 bases to trimming and J lost 4 bases, with 8 bases between them. The germline gives CDR1 MNHEY, CDR2 SMNVEV (reference sequence). This CDR3 is 12 amino acids long. In the original processing: Estimated nucleated cell counts came from reference gene primer amplification. Assay: immunoSEQ multiplex PCR; the TCRdb copy retains only in-frame clones and omits some. V and J calls plus clone size are reproduced from that table; the DNA served to infer D and trimming. This sample yields approximately 98,000 clones, of which approximately 80% are seen a single time; just over 4% belongs to the top ten.

This TCR derives from a woman in her seventies with acute or convalescent COVID-19. The chain is built from TRBV27 and TRBJ1-2; D not certain. Sequencing was carried out using peripheral blood. The CDR3: CASSPAGYGYTF. The CDR3 nucleotides are TGTGCCAGCAGTCCCGCCGGCTATGGCTACACCTTC.